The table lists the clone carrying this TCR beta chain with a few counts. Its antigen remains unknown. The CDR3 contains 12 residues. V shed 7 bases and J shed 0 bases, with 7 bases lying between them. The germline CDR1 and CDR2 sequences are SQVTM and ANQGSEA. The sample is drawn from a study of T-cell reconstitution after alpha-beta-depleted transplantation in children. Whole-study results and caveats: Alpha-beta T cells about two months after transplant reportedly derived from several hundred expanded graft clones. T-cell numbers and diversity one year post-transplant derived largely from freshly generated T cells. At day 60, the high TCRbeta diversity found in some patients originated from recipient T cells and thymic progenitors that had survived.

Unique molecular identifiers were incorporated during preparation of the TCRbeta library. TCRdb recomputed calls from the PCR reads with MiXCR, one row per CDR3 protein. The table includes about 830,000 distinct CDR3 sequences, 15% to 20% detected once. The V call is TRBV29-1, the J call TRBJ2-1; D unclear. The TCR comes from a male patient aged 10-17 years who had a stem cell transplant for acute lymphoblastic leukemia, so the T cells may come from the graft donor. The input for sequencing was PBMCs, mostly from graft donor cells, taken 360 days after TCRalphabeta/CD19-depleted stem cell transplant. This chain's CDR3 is CSADLSYNEQFF. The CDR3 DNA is TGCAGCGCGGACCTCTCCTACAATGAGCAGTTCTTC.